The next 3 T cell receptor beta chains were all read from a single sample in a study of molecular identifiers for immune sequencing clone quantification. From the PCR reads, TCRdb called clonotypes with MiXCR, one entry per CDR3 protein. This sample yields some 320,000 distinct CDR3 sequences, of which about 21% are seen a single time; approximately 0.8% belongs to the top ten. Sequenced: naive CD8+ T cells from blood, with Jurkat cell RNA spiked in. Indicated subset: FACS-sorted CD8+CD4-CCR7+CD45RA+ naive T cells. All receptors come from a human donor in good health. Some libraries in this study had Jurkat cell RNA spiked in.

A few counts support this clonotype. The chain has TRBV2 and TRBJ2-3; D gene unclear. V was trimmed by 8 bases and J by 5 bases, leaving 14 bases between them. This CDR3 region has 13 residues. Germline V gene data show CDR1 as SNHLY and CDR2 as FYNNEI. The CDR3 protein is CASAAGFGDTQYF. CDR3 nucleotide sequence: TGTGCCAGCGCTGCTGGGTTCGGAGATACGCAGTATTTT.

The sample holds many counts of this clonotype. This CDR3 is CASSLSWDRDIHEQYF. The CDR3 DNA follows: TGTGCCAGCAGCTTAAGCTGGGACAGGGACATCCACGAGCAGTACTTC. V gene TRBV7-9 combines with J gene TRBJ2-7; 9 bases map to TRBD1. In germline, CDR1 is SEHNR, CDR2 FQNEAQ (reference sequence). The CDR3 totals 16 residues. J lost 5 bases, V lost 2 bases, and 10 bases had no gene match.

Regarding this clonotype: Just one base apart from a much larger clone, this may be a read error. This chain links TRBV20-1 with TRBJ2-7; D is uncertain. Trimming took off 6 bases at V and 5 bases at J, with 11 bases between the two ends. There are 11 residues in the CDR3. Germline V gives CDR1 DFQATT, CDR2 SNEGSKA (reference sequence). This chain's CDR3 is CSASESHEQYF. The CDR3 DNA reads TGCAGTGCCTCGGAAAGCCACGAGCAGTACTTC.